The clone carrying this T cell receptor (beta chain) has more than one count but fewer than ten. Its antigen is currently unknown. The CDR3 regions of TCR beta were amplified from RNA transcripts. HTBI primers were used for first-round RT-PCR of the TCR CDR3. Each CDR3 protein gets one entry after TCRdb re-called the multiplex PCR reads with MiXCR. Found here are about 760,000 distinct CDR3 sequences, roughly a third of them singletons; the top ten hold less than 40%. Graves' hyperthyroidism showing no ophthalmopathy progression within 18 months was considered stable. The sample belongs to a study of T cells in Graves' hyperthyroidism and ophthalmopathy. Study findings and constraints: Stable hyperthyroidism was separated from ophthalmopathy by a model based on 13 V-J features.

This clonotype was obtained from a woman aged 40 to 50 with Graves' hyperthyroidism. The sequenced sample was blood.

The CDR3 coding sequence is TGTGCCAGCAGCGACGGACTGGGCTCCTACGAGCAGTACTTC. It codes for CASSDGLGSYEQYF. This rearrangement joins TRBV14 to TRBJ2-7; D might be TRBD2 (5 bases). V was pared by 5 bases and J by 0 bases, with 11 bases between. The CDR3 has 14 residues. Per germline, CDR1 SGHDN and CDR2 FVKESK. The full variable domain, with the rest looked up from reference TRBV14 and TRBJ2-7, is EAGVTQFPSHSVIEKGQTVTLRCDPISGHDNLYWYRRVMGKEIKFLLHFVKESKQDESGMPNNRFLAERTGGTYSTLKVQPAELEDSGVYFCASSDGLGSYEQYFGPGTRLTVT.